Presented here are 15 T cell receptor beta chains from one specimen sequenced in a study of blood T cells in healthy people across ages. Primed by a sample-barcoded 5' primer and a J-beta primer mix, a second PCR proceeded for about 6 to 12 cycles. TCRdb reanalysed the 5' RACE reads using MiXCR and keeps one entry per CDR3 protein. The sample contains about 1.6 million distinct CDR3 sequences, approximately 32% of which appear only once. Material for sequencing was blood. The receptors here all came from a woman in her 30s in good health.

The V gene is TRBV5-1, the J gene TRBJ2-3; 8 bases agree with TRBD2. V trimming: 0 bases; J trimming: 4 bases; junction bases outside the gene matches: 4. The length of the CDR3 is 15 residues. In germline, CDR1 is SGHRS, CDR2 YFSETQ. CDR3 sequence reads: CASSLEAAGADTQYF. Written as DNA, the CDR3 is TGCGCCAGCAGCTTGGAGGCAGCGGGAGCAGATACGCAGTATTTT.

The rearrangement joins TRBV20-1 to TRBJ2-3; 13 bases are a match to TRBD2. Per the germline V gene, CDR1 is DFQATT and CDR2 is SNEGSKA (reference sequence). The CDR3 spans 15 residues. J was trimmed by 5 bases and V by 3 bases; bases with no gene match: 5. The chain's CDR3 is CSASWTSGRIDTQYF. CDR3 sequence (DNA): TGCAGTGCTAGCTGGACTAGCGGGAGAATAGATACGCAGTATTTT.

The V and J genes are TRBV3-1 and TRBJ2-7; D may be TRBD2 (6 bases). The germline V gene has CDR1 LGHDT and CDR2 YNNKEL (reference sequence). The V end lost 2 bases, the J end lost 3 bases, and 14 bases lay between the germline ends. CDR3 length: 15 residues. CDR3 amino acids: CASSQTLVGLYEQYF. For the CDR3, the DNA is TGTGCCAGCAGCCAAACTCTAGTGGGACTCTACGAGCAGTACTTC.

The sample holds a few counts of this clonotype. The CDR3 region has the DNA TGTGCCAGCAGCTTAGTTCCATCGGGGCTAGCTGGGATCAATGAGCAGTTCTTC. Protein product: CASSLVPSGLAGINEQFF. The chain employs TRBV7-2 and TRBJ2-1; D may match TRBD1 or TRBD2 (5 bases each). Per germline, CDR1 SGHTA and CDR2 FQGNSA. V was trimmed by 1 base and J by 6 bases, leaving 22 bases between them. The CDR3 is 18 amino acids.

In this sample, this clonotype turned up a few times. The chain uses TRBV20-1 and TRBJ1-5; tentative D call: TRBD1 (6 bases). Germline lookup yields CDR1 DFQATT and CDR2 SNEGSKA (reference sequence). V lost 6 bases to trimming and J lost 7 bases, with 13 bases between them. CDR3 size: 12 residues. The CDR3 spells CSARQADQPQHF. Here the CDR3 DNA reads TGCAGTGCCAGACAGGCGGACCAGCCCCAGCATTTT.

The rearrangement uses TRBV11-2 and TRBJ2-5; 12 bases fit TRBD2. V was pared by 4 bases and J by 5 bases, with 5 bases of the junction left unmatched. Germline V gives CDR1 SGHAT, CDR2 FQNNGV. The CDR3 has 15 amino acids. The CDR3 protein is CASSWTSGAVETQYF. The CDR3 nucleotides read TGTGCCAGCAGCTGGACTAGCGGGGCTGTGGAGACCCAGTACTTC.

This clonotype was counted only a few times. This chain links TRBV7-9 with TRBJ1-2; 11 bases fit TRBD1. The V and J ends lost 2 bases and 6 bases, in that order; junction bases with no gene match: 5. CDR3 size: 15 residues. Germline CDR1 SEHNR, CDR2 FQNEAQ (reference sequence). The CDR3 nucleotides are TGTGCCAGCAGCTTATCGGGACAGGGGGAGGATGGCTACACCTTC. Amino acids: CASSLSGQGEDGYTF.

The chain employs TRBV20-1 and TRBJ2-2; D ambiguous. CDR1 is DFQATT, CDR2 SNEGSKA, per germline (reference sequence). The CDR3 has 12 residues. Trimming shortened V by 8 bases and J by 4 bases, and 11 bases separated the two germline ends. As DNA, the CDR3 is TGCAGTCCATTTTGGCGCACCGGGGAGCTGTTTTTT. Encoded protein: CSPFWRTGELFF.

This chain uses TRBV20-1 with TRBJ1-5; a weak D match, TRBD1 (5 bases). With 6 bases removed from V and 7 bases from J, the gap between germline ends came to 13 bases. Germline loops: CDR1 DFQATT, CDR2 SNEGSKA (reference sequence). The CDR3 consists of 12 residues. The CDR3 loop is CSAGGTGQPQHF. The CDR3 DNA follows: TGCAGTGCGGGCGGGACCGGGCAGCCCCAGCATTTT.

Note on this clonotype: A junction boundary mismatches the germline segment, possibly from a read error. The rearrangement uses TRBV6-2 or TRBV6-3 and TRBJ2-2, with D maybe TRBD2 (5 bases). CDR3 length equals 11 residues. Germline loops: CDR1 MNHEY, CDR2 SVGEGT. CDR3 nucleotides: TGCGCCAGCGGTACTATGGGGGAGCTGTTTTTT. This sequence encodes CASGTMGELFF.

This clonotype was observed a handful of times. V and J are TRBV15 and TRBJ2-1, with D tentatively TRBD2 (5 bases). CDR1 LNHNV and CDR2 YYDKDF come from the germline V gene (reference sequence). This CDR3 region has 15 residues. V lost 1 base and J lost 7, with 14 bases in between. CDR3 in DNA: TGTGCCACCAGCAGAGTCACTAGACCTTTGAATGAGCAGTTCTTC. This translates into CATSRVTRPLNEQFF.

This clonotype was picked up a small number of times. The rearrangement uses TRBV5-1 and TRBJ2-2; 7 positions match TRBD1. Trimming took 4 bases from V and 7 from J; bases not matched to a gene: 10. This CDR3 contains 15 residues. Germline CDR1 and CDR2: SGHRS and YFSETQ. The CDR3, as DNA: TGCGCCAGCAGCCCACCCAGGGGGAGCAACGGGGAGCTGTTTTTT. It specifies CASSPPRGSNGELFF.

The V call is TRBV20-1, the J call TRBJ2-4; D perhaps matches TRBD2 (7 bases). The J call may be in error: the DNA end matches TRBJ2-7 better. CDR1 and CDR2 from the germline V gene are DFQATT and SNEGSKA (reference sequence). The CDR3 totals 14 residues. CDR3 DNA sequence: TGCAGTGCTCCCTGGGGGGGGACAAGTAGCGAGCAGTACTTC. Amino acid sequence: CSAPWGGTSSEQYF.

Only one count was recorded for this clonotype. Being one base from a much bigger clone, this may be a read error. This chain joins TRBV5-1 and TRBJ2-3, with TRBD1 identical over 7 bases. The germline CDR1 and CDR2 sequences are SGHRS and YFSETQ. This CDR3 is 15 amino acids long. This CDR3 is CVSSATGLDTDTQYF. Written as DNA, the CDR3 is TGCGTCAGCAGCGCGACAGGGTTGGACACAGATACGCAGTATTTT.

This clonotype was observed a few times. This rearrangement joins TRBV20-1 to TRBJ1-6, with 7 nucleotides matching TRBD1. The germline V gene encodes CDR1 DFQATT and CDR2 SNEGSKA (reference sequence). The CDR3 has 16 residues. V gave up 0 bases and J gave up 7 bases; unmatched junction bases: 9. CDR3 nucleotides: TGCAGTGCTAGAGATACTCGACAGGGATACAATTCACCCCTCCACTTT. Encoded protein: CSARDTRQGYNSPLHF.